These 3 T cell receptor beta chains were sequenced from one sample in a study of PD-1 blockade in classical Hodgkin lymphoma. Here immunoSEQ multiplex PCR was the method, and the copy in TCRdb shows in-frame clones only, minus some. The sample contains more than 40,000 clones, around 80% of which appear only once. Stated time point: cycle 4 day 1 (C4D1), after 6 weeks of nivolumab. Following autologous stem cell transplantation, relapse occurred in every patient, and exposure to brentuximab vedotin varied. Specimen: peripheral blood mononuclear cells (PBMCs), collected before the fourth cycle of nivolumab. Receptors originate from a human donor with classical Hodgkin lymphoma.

CDR3 DNA sequence: TGTGCCAGCAGTGAAATGCTTAACAGCCGAAACACCATATATTTT. Translating gives CASSEMLNSRNTIYF. The chain combines TRBV6-1 with TRBJ1-3, with D uncertain. Trimming removed 2 bases from V and 5 bases from J, with 13 bases in between. Germline V gene data show CDR1 as MNHNS and CDR2 as SASEGT. The CDR3 consists of 15 residues.

CDR3 residues: CASSGPHSSYNSPLHF. In nucleotides, the CDR3 is TGTGCCAGCAGTGGCCCACATAGCTCCTATAATTCACCCCTCCACTTT. The rearrangement links TRBV2 to TRBJ1-6, with D unresolved. CDR1 SNHLY and CDR2 FYNNEI come from the germline V gene. CDR3 length equals 16 residues. V dropped 4 bases and J dropped 0 bases, with 10 bases sitting between them.

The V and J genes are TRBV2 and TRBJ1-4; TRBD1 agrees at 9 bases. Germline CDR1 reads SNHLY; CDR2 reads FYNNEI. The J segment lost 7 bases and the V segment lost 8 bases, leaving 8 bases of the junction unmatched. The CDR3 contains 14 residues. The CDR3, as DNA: TGTGCCAGCGGTACAGGGGGCGCGGGTGAAAAACTGTTTTTT. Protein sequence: CASGTGGAGEKLFF.